This T cell receptor beta chain was profiled in a study of T cell responses to AZD1222 COVID-19 vaccine. Study-wide points: Clonal diversity may have been underestimated, and the donors were mostly white British, with more females than males. Repertoires were sampled only after the peak T cell response.

CDR1 is SGHAT, CDR2 FQNNGV, per germline. This CDR3 has 14 residues. V shed 1 base and J shed 5 bases, with 8 bases lying between them. TCRdb keeps only in-frame clones here, not all; method: immunoSEQ multiplex PCR. The sample lists 100,000 to 150,000 clones; around 90% were seen once. Points on this clone: Its matching antigen is unknown.

Sequenced here: peripheral blood, sampled on day 0 of AZD1222 vaccination. The genes are TRBV11-2 and TRBJ1-4; D remains ambiguous. This clonotype originated in an adult in good health. CDR3 in DNA: TGTGCCAGCAGCTTAGGGATCAGGAATGAAAAACTGTTTTTT. Amino acid sequence: CASSLGIRNEKLFF.